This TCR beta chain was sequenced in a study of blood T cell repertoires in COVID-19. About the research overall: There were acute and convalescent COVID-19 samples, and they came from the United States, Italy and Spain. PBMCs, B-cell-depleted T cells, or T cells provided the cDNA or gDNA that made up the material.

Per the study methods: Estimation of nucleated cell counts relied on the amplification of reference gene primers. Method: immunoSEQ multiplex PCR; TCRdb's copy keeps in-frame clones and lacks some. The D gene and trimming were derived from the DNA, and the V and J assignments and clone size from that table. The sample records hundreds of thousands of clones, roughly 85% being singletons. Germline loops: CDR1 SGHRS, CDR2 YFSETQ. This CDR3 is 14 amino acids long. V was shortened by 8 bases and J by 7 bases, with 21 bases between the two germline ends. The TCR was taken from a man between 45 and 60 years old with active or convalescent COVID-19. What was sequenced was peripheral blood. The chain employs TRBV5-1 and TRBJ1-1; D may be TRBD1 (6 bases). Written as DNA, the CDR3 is TGCGCCAGTAGCCAAGCCGGTCAGGGGATTGAAGCTTTCTTT. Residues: CASSQAGQGIEAFF.